These T cell receptor beta chains were read from a single sample in a study of blood T cell repertoires in COVID-19. The table came from immunoSEQ multiplex PCR; TCRdb's copy has only in-frame clones and leaves some out. The sample contains around 370,000 clones, around 91% of which appear only once. Material: peripheral blood. These TCRs come from a woman under 30 who had recovered from COVID-19. Both conserved end residues are trimmed from each CDR3. The D gene is left open where the match is weak.

V gene	J gene	CDR3 length	D gene	CDR3 protein
TRBV5-1	TRBJ1-1	12	-	ASSPGVGRTEAF
TRBV5-4	TRBJ2-1	14	-	ASSQTGGWREGLPF
TRBV12-3/TRBV12-4	TRBJ2-5	11	TRBD2	ASSPTSLETQY
TRBV7-9	TRBJ1-6	11	-	ASSLAGGDPLH
TRBV6-2/TRBV6-3	TRBJ1-5	13	TRBD1	ASSSNRDRAQPQH
TRBV9	TRBJ2-1	14	TRBD2	ASSTAGTSPYNEQF
TRBV4-3	TRBJ1-2	11	-	ASSHNQYYGYT
TRBV6-2/TRBV6-3	TRBJ2-1	12	-	ASSFRASLNEQF
TRBV6-2/TRBV6-3	TRBJ1-1	13	-	ASSRSRVWGTEAF
TRBV30	TRBJ2-1	13	-	AWSGDSGTYNEQF
TRBV7-8	TRBJ2-3	13	TRBD2	ASRTGLAGTDTQY
TRBV5-4	TRBJ2-2	15	TRBD2	ASSLAPAGEYTGELF
TRBV7-2	TRBJ2-3	15	TRBD2	ASSLGASSGKGDTQY
TRBV5-1	TRBJ2-2	18	TRBD2	ASSFVPGLAGGKNTGELF
TRBV5-1	TRBJ2-1	13	TRBD2	ASSGTSGRVEEQF
TRBV11-3	TRBJ2-1	12	TRBD1	ASSPRTGRNEQF
TRBV12-3/TRBV12-4	TRBJ1-5	10	-	ASSLGYQPQH
TRBV7-2	TRBJ1-6	14	TRBD1	ASSLVRQGFGSPLH
TRBV10-3	TRBJ1-5	10	-	AISGRDQPQH
TRBV7-9	TRBJ2-2	10	-	ANYISPGELF
TRBV6-5	TRBJ1-4	13	-	ASSYWGVIGEKLF
TRBV24-1	TRBJ1-2	11	-	ATSVGGRGGYT
TRBV19	TRBJ1-1	11	-	ASLSYEDTEAF
TRBV25-1	TRBJ2-3	14	TRBD2	ASSPGLALSTDTQY
TRBV7-9	TRBJ2-1	13	TRBD2	ASSRTSGFYNEQF
TRBV18	TRBJ2-1	11	TRBD2	ASSPPGLAEQF
TRBV21-1	TRBJ2-1	14	-	ASSAPGGRSYNEQF
TRBV11-3	TRBJ2-3	13	-	ASESDRFDPDTQY
TRBV7-2	TRBJ1-1	14	-	ASSLEGRGVNTEAF
TRBV11-3	TRBJ1-6	14	TRBD1	ASSSRDREPGSPLH
TRBV19	TRBJ2-2	11	TRBD1	ASIADRGTKLF
TRBV28	TRBJ1-2	10	TRBD1	ASQGQYYGYT
TRBV30	TRBJ1-2	13	-	AWSVSSGPLRGYT
TRBV7-9	TRBJ2-2	10	-	ASSFFSGELF
TRBV12-5	TRBJ2-5	15	TRBD2	ASGLGLAESSQETQY
TRBV7-2	TRBJ1-4	13	-	ASSLGGRAREKLF
TRBV5-4	TRBJ2-3	12	-	ASSFESPTDTQY
TRBV30	TRBJ2-5	12	-	AWSPGSRAETQY
TRBV7-8	TRBJ2-5	11	TRBD2	ASGGTIQATQY
TRBV9	TRBJ1-5	12	-	ASSPGGGNQPQH
TRBV20-1	TRBJ2-4	13	-	SASSLYLAKNIQY
TRBV6-1	TRBJ2-1	14	-	ASSEFLREAYNEQF
TRBV9	TRBJ1-2	11	-	ASSADLGSGYT
TRBV5-4	TRBJ2-5	12	TRBD1	ASTSDRDPETQY
TRBV7-9	TRBJ2-1	12	TRBD2	ASTSASGYNEQF
TRBV5-5	TRBJ2-5	13	TRBD1	ASSLQGANQETQY
TRBV30	TRBJ2-2	13	TRBD2	AWIRSGRATGELF
TRBV7-9	TRBJ2-1	13	TRBD2	ASSTSGLPYNEQF
TRBV6-2/TRBV6-3	TRBJ2-1	11	-	ASSYVDSQLQF
TRBV27	TRBJ2-1	16	TRBD2	ASSFEPNLAGLRGRQF
TRBV7-2	TRBJ2-3	10	-	ASSKAPDTQY